These T cell receptor beta chains were read from a single sample in a study of identical twins. TCRdb redid the calling of the 5' RACE reads with MiXCR, one entry per CDR3 protein. The data contain about 660,000 distinct CDR3 sequences, more than 6.5% of them seen just once; the ten biggest clones take up 0.8% to 1%. These sequences were also reported in another study, on yellow fever vaccine responses in identical twins.

Sequenced: PBMCs. All receptors derive from a woman younger than 30 in good health. CDR3s include the opening cysteine and the closing phenylalanine or tryptophan. A D gene is named only where the DNA matches it firmly. Not all rows give a size; the values are once, few, many and, for expanded clones, a class.

abundance: few; d_gene: TRBD2; len: 15; j_gene: TRBJ2-3; v_gene: TRBV5-1; CDR3aa: CASSLGTTSTDTQYF; CDR3nt: TGCGCCAGCAGCCTCGGGACTACGAGCACAGATACGCAGTATTTT
abundance: few; d_gene: TRBD1; len: 16; j_gene: TRBJ2-2; v_gene: TRBV3-1; CDR3aa: CASSLLRGRDTGELFF; CDR3nt: TGTGCCAGCAGCCTCCTCAGGGGGCGGGATACCGGGGAGCTGTTTTTT
abundance: many; d_gene: TRBD1; len: 16; j_gene: TRBJ1-6; v_gene: TRBV3-1; CDR3aa: CASSQDWGTGGSPLHF; CDR3nt: TGTGCCAGCAGCCAAGATTGGGGGACAGGGGGTTCACCCCTCCACTTT
abundance: few; d_gene: TRBD2; len: 15; j_gene: TRBJ2-3; v_gene: TRBV10-3; CDR3aa: CAIRTSGGASNTQYF; CDR3nt: TGTGCCATCAGGACTAGCGGGGGGGCCTCGAATACGCAGTATTTT
abundance: -; d_gene: TRBD2; len: 16; j_gene: TRBJ2-5; v_gene: TRBV3-1; CDR3aa: CASSPGELAGGGAQYF; CDR3nt: TGTGCCAGCAGCCCCGGAGAGTTAGCGGGGGGAGGGGCCCAGTACTTC
abundance: -; d_gene: TRBD1; len: 15; j_gene: TRBJ1-5; v_gene: TRBV28; CDR3aa: CASRPGDRGNQPQHF; CDR3nt: TGTGCCAGCAGACCCGGGGACAGGGGGAATCAGCCCCAGCATTTT
abundance: few; d_gene: -; len: 15; j_gene: TRBJ2-7; v_gene: TRBV4-3; CDR3aa: CASSQGESFTYEQYF; CDR3nt: TGCGCCAGCAGCCAAGGCGAGAGTTTCACCTACGAGCAGTACTTC
abundance: -; d_gene: -; len: 13; j_gene: TRBJ2-1; v_gene: TRBV30; CDR3aa: CAWSPLSYNEQFF; CDR3nt: TGTGCCTGGAGTCCACTCTCCTACAATGAGCAGTTCTTC
abundance: many; d_gene: -; len: 13; j_gene: TRBJ2-7; v_gene: TRBV18; CDR3aa: CASSPPAENEQYF; CDR3nt: TGTGCCAGCTCACCACCGGCCGAGAACGAGCAGTACTTC
abundance: -; d_gene: -; len: 14; j_gene: TRBJ2-3; v_gene: TRBV5-6; CDR3aa: CASSAGPLTDTQYF; CDR3nt: TGTGCCAGCAGCGCCGGGCCCCTCACAGATACGCAGTATTTT
abundance: once; d_gene: TRBD2; len: 17; j_gene: TRBJ2-3; v_gene: TRBV7-6; CDR3aa: CASSSAGASGPTDTQYF; CDR3nt: TGTGCCAGCAGCTCGGCGGGGGCTAGCGGGCCCACAGATACGCAGTATTTT
abundance: many; d_gene: -; len: 14; j_gene: TRBJ2-1; v_gene: TRBV2; CDR3aa: CASSVSGRYNEQFF; CDR3nt: TGTGCCAGCAGTGTTTCTGGGCGCTACAATGAGCAGTTCTTC
abundance: few; d_gene: TRBD1; len: 17; j_gene: TRBJ2-1; v_gene: TRBV7-9; CDR3aa: CASSGAGTGISYNEQFF; CDR3nt: TGTGCCAGCAGCGGGGCCGGGACAGGGATCTCCTACAATGAGCAGTTCTTC
abundance: many; d_gene: TRBD2; len: 16; j_gene: TRBJ2-1; v_gene: TRBV4-1; CDR3aa: CASSQAVQRDVNEQFF; CDR3nt: TGCGCCAGCAGCCAAGCCGTCCAGCGGGATGTTAATGAGCAGTTCTTC
abundance: many; d_gene: -; len: 12; j_gene: TRBJ1-5; v_gene: TRBV12-3/TRBV12-4; CDR3aa: CASSPRPQPQHF; CDR3nt: TGTGCCAGCAGTCCTAGACCTCAGCCCCAGCATTTT
abundance: few; d_gene: -; len: 15; j_gene: TRBJ2-7; v_gene: TRBV2; CDR3aa: CASSEAEESSYEQYF; CDR3nt: TGTGCCAGCAGTGAAGCAGAAGAGAGCTCCTACGAGCAGTACTTC
abundance: -; d_gene: TRBD1; len: 13; j_gene: TRBJ1-2; v_gene: TRBV29-1; CDR3aa: CSVGTANNYGYTF; CDR3nt: TGCAGCGTCGGGACAGCGAATAACTATGGCTACACCTTC
abundance: few; d_gene: -; len: 12; j_gene: TRBJ2-7; v_gene: TRBV5-1; CDR3aa: CASSLVFDEQYF; CDR3nt: TGCGCCAGCAGCTTGGTATTTGACGAGCAGTACTTC
abundance: -; d_gene: TRBD1; len: 15; j_gene: TRBJ1-5; v_gene: TRBV19; CDR3aa: CASSIVQGMNQPQHF; CDR3nt: TGTGCCAGTAGTATAGTACAGGGGATGAATCAGCCCCAGCATTTT
abundance: many; d_gene: TRBD1; len: 15; j_gene: TRBJ1-1; v_gene: TRBV7-2; CDR3aa: CASSFQGDRNTEAFF; CDR3nt: TGTGCCAGCAGCTTCCAAGGGGACAGGAACACTGAAGCTTTCTTT
abundance: -; d_gene: TRBD2; len: 20; j_gene: TRBJ2-4; v_gene: TRBV6-4; CDR3aa: CASRPGSSGGLLLAKNIQYF; CDR3nt: TGTGCCAGCAGGCCCGGTTCTAGCGGGGGGCTCTTACTAGCCAAAAACATTCAGTACTTC
abundance: -; d_gene: TRBD1; len: 12; j_gene: TRBJ1-2; v_gene: TRBV28; CDR3aa: CAIQGGQYGYTF; CDR3nt: TGTGCCATCCAGGGGGGTCAATATGGCTACACCTTC
abundance: many; d_gene: -; len: 13; j_gene: TRBJ2-1; v_gene: TRBV7-9; CDR3aa: CASSLDGAGEQFF; CDR3nt: TGTGCCAGCAGCTTAGATGGGGCAGGCGAGCAGTTCTTC
abundance: few; d_gene: -; len: 13; j_gene: TRBJ1-5; v_gene: TRBV28; CDR3aa: CAALGSRNQPQHF; CDR3nt: TGTGCCGCACTAGGGTCGCGCAATCAGCCCCAGCATTTT